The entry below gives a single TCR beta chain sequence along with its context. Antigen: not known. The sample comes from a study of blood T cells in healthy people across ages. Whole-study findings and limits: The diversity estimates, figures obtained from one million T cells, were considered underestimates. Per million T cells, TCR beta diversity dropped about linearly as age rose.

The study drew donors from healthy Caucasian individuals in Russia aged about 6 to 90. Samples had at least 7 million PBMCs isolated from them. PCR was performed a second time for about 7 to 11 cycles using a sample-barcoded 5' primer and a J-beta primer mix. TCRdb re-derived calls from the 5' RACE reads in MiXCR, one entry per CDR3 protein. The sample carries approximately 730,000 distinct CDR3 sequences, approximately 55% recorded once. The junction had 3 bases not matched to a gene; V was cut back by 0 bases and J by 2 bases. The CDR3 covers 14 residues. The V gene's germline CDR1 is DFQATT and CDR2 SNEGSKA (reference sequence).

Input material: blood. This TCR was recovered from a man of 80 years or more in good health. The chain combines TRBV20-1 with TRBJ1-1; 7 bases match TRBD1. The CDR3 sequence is CSAREGTENTEAFF. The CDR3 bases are TGCAGTGCTAGAGAGGGGACAGAAAACACTGAAGCTTTCTTT.